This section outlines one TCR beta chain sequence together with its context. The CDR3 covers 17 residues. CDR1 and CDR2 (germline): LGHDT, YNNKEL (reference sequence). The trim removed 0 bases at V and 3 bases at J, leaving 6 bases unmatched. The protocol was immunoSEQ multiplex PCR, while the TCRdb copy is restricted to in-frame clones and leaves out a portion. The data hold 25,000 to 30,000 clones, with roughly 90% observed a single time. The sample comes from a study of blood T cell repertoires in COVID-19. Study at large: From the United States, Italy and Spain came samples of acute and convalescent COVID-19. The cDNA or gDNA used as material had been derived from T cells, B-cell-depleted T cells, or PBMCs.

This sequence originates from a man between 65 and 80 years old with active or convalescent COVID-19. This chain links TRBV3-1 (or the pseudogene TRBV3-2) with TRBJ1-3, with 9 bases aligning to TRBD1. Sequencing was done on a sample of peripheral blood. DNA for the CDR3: TGTGCCAGCAGCCAAGACACAGGGGGCAACGTTGGAAACACCATATATTTT. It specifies CASSQDTGGNVGNTIYF.